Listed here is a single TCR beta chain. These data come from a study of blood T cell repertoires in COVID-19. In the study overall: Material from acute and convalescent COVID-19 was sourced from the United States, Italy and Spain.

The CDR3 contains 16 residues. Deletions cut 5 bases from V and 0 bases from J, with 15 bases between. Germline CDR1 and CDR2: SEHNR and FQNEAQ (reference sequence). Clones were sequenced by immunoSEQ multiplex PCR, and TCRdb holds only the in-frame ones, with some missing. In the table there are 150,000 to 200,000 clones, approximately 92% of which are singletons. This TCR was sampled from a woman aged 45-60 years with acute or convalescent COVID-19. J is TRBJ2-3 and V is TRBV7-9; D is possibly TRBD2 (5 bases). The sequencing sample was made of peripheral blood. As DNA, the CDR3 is TGTGCCAGCAGCGATAATCTAAGGACTAGCACAGATACGCAGTATTTT. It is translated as CASSDNLRTSTDTQYF.